This TCR beta chain was retrieved from a study of T-cell reconstitution after alpha-beta-depleted transplantation in children. The V gene lost 3 bases and the J gene lost 5 bases, with 17 bases spanning the gap. The germline gives CDR1 SGDLS, CDR2 YYNGEE. This CDR3 is built from 15 residues. Unique molecular identifiers were incorporated when the TCRbeta library was constructed. TCRdb re-derived calls from the PCR reads in MiXCR, one entry per CDR3 protein. The sample carries around 370,000 distinct CDR3 sequences, 10% recorded once. In this sample, this clonotype turned up many times. The sample was PBMCs from the stem cell graft donor, taken from the stem cell graft. The chain carries TRBV9 and TRBJ1-2, with D perhaps TRBD1 (6 bases). This receptor was identified in a human donor who donated a stem cell graft to a child with acute lymphoblastic leukemia. CDR3 amino acids: CASSGYHRVRYGYTF. The CDR3 bases are TGTGCCAGCAGCGGATATCACAGGGTCCGGTATGGCTACACCTTC.